The rows below give T cell receptor beta chains drawn from one sample of a study of beta chain features in type 1 diabetes. TCRdb's copy holds only in-frame clones and misses some; the assay was immunoSEQ multiplex PCR. The sample consists of 300,000 to 400,000 clones, approximately 12% of them appearing once. Material: naive CD4+ T cells from blood. Source of these receptors: a young woman with type 1 diabetes. The CDR3 runs from the conserved cysteine through the conserved F or W. D genes are given only for firm matches. Clone size is shown for a subset of rows, as once, few, many or a class of expanded clone.

clone_size j_call d_call v_call cdr3_nt cdr3_aa
few TRBJ2-3 - TRBV5-1 TGCGCCAGCAGCTTGGAGGGGGGGCGCACAGATACGCAGTATTTT CASSLEGGRTDTQYF
- TRBJ2-2 TRBD2 TRBV5-6 TGTGCCAGCAGCACGGAGGCGACTAGCGCCGGGGAGCTGTTTTTT CASSTEATSAGELFF
- TRBJ1-5 - TRBV2 TGTGCCAGCAGTAGGAGGGTACTGAACAATCAGCCCCAGCATTTT CASSRRVLNNQPQHF
- TRBJ1-4 - TRBV7-9 TGTGCCAGCACCGCGGGTTATAATGAAAAACTGTTTTTT CASTAGYNEKLFF
- TRBJ2-2 - TRBV2 TGTGCCAGCACTCTTGTTGGCGGGCAGAACACCGGGGAGCTGTTTTTT CASTLVGGQNTGELFF
few TRBJ1-1 - TRBV5-1 TGCGCCAGCAGCTTGCAGGGGACGAACACTGAAGCTTTCTTT CASSLQGTNTEAFF
- TRBJ2-2 - TRBV4-2 TGTGCCAGCAGCCACCCCGACAGGAACACCGGGGAGCTGTTTTTT CASSHPDRNTGELFF
- TRBJ2-1 TRBD2 TRBV7-3 TGTGCCAGCAGCCCCGGACTAGCGGGAGGGCCTCCGTTCTTC CASSPGLAGGPPFF
few TRBJ2-5 - TRBV9 TGTGCCAGCAGCGTAGCAGGGGTCATAGGGACCCAGTACTTC CASSVAGVIGTQYF
- TRBJ2-1 - TRBV11-2 TGTGCCAGCAGCACCCAGACACTGACCAACAATGAGCAGTTCTTC CASSTQTLTNNEQFF
few TRBJ2-3 - TRBV6-5 TGTGCCAGCAGCTCCAGCGGTTTTGCGGCAGATACGCAGTATTTT CASSSSGFAADTQYF
- TRBJ2-1 - TRBV19 TGTGCCAGTAGTATCATCGGGAGCTTGAGTGATGAGCAGTTCTTC CASSIIGSLSDEQFF
- TRBJ1-4 - TRBV29-1 TGCAGCGTGGCACGGGGTGAAAAACTGTTTTTT CSVARGEKLFF
- TRBJ2-7 TRBD1 TRBV19 TGTGCCAGTAGCACGGGACAGGGGTTCTACGAGCAGTACTTC CASSTGQGFYEQYF
few TRBJ2-1 TRBD2 TRBV6-6 TGTGCCAGCAGTACCCCGACTAGCGGGAGCCACAATGAGCAGTTCTTC CASSTPTSGSHNEQFF
- TRBJ1-2 - TRBV7-2 TGTGCCAGCAGTTTAATACCGGGAGAATATGGCTACACCTTC CASSLIPGEYGYTF
- TRBJ2-3 TRBD2 TRBV11-2 TGTGCCAGCAGCTTAATGTCGGCGGGAGGTAGCACAGATACGCAGTATTTT CASSLMSAGGSTDTQYF
few TRBJ2-3 TRBD2 TRBV5-1 TGCGCCAGCAGCCCACCCTGGACTAGCGGGAGCACAGATACGCAGTATTTT CASSPPWTSGSTDTQYF
- TRBJ1-2 - TRBV6-5 TGTGCCAGCAGCACCGGACAGATCGGGGGCTACACCTTC CASSTGQIGGYTF
- TRBJ1-1 - TRBV5-6 TGTGCCAGCAGACGGAACAGGGCGAATATGAACACTGAAGCTTTCTTT CASRRNRANMNTEAFF
- TRBJ2-3 TRBD2 TRBV7-9 TGTGCCAGCAGCTTAGAGAGGCGTCGCGGGAGAACGACAGATACGCAGTATTTT CASSLERRRGRTTDTQYF
- TRBJ2-5 TRBD2 TRBV11-2 TGTGCCAGCAGCCTCGGGACTAGCGGGAGGGCCGTAGAGACCCAGTACTTC CASSLGTSGRAVETQYF
- TRBJ2-4 TRBD2 TRBV19 TGTGCCAGTGTAGCGGGAGAAAGAAACATTCAGTACTTC CASVAGERNIQYF
- TRBJ2-1 TRBD2 TRBV6-5 TGTGCCAGCAGATCCGGGACTAGCAAGGCCAATGAGCAGTTCTTC CASRSGTSKANEQFF
few TRBJ2-7 TRBD1 TRBV18 TGTGCCAGCTCACCACCCGGGACAGGAGTCTCCTACGAGCAGTACTTC CASSPPGTGVSYEQYF
- TRBJ2-3 - TRBV4-1 TGCGCCAGCAGCCAAGTGGTGGTAGTGGATACGCAGTATTTT CASSQVVVVDTQYF